This T cell receptor (beta chain) comes out of a study of blood T cell repertoires in COVID-19. At the level of the study: The United States, Italy and Spain provided the acute and convalescent COVID-19 samples.

V lost 0 bases to trimming and J lost 3 bases, with 12 bases between them. Germline CDR1 MNHEY, CDR2 SVGAGI. This CDR3 contains 16 residues. Data came from immunoSEQ multiplex PCR; TCRdb stores just in-frame clones and leaves some out. The sample has under 350,000 clones; about nine tenths are singletons. This sequence originates from a woman aged 35 to 49 who had recovered from COVID-19. Input material: PBMCs or T cells enriched from blood (not recorded which). The chain links TRBV6-5 to TRBJ2-1, with D maybe TRBD2 (7 bases). Written as DNA, the CDR3 is TGTGCCAGCAGTTACTCTCGGGGGGCAGGCTACAATGAGCAGTTCTTC. This gives the protein CASSYSRGAGYNEQFF.